These T cell receptor beta chains were read from a single sample in a study of blood T cell repertoires in COVID-19. Profiled with immunoSEQ multiplex PCR; TCRdb holds only in-frame clones, not every one. The sample has roughly 45,000 clones, 75% to 90% seen once. What was sequenced was peripheral blood. Receptors originate from a man in his fifties or sixties with active COVID-19. Each CDR3 is given with its conserved first and last residue. The order of the fields is V gene, J gene, D gene, clone size, CDR3 protein, CDR3 DNA. A D gene is named only where the DNA matches it firmly. Clone size is stated in some rows and not others, as once, few, many or a class when expanded.

v_gene: TRBV19; j_gene: TRBJ2-1; d_gene: NA; abundance: NA; CDR3aa: CASAALAYNEQFF; CDR3nt: TGTGCCAGTGCGGCGCTAGCTTACAATGAGCAGTTCTTC
v_gene: TRBV5-1; j_gene: TRBJ2-1; d_gene: TRBD1; abundance: NA; CDR3aa: CASSLPGQATYNEQFF; CDR3nt: TGCGCCAGCAGCTTGCCGGGACAGGCGACCTACAATGAGCAGTTCTTC
v_gene: TRBV12-5; j_gene: TRBJ1-5; d_gene: NA; abundance: NA; CDR3aa: CASGLGQASNQPQHF; CDR3nt: TGTGCTAGTGGTTTGGGACAGGCGAGCAATCAGCCCCAGCATTTT
v_gene: TRBV28; j_gene: TRBJ2-3; d_gene: TRBD2; abundance: NA; CDR3aa: CASSLAVGGSRSTDTQYF; CDR3nt: TGTGCCAGCAGTTTAGCAGTGGGGGGGAGCAGGAGCACAGATACGCAGTATTTT
v_gene: TRBV5-1; j_gene: TRBJ2-7; d_gene: TRBD1; abundance: NA; CDR3aa: CASSSTTGVDEQYF; CDR3nt: TGCGCCAGCAGCTCCACGACAGGGGTCGACGAGCAGTACTTC
v_gene: TRBV3-1/TRBV3-2; j_gene: TRBJ2-7; d_gene: TRBD1; abundance: few; CDR3aa: CASSQAPQTGSYEQYF; CDR3nt: TGTGCCAGCAGCCAAGCCCCCCAGACAGGGAGCTACGAGCAGTACTTC
v_gene: TRBV18; j_gene: TRBJ2-7; d_gene: TRBD1; abundance: NA; CDR3aa: CASSPGQGTYEQYF; CDR3nt: TGTGCCAGCTCACCCGGACAGGGCACGTACGAGCAGTACTTC
v_gene: TRBV7-2; j_gene: TRBJ2-7; d_gene: NA; abundance: NA; CDR3aa: CASSRRGSYEQYF; CDR3nt: TGTGCCAGCAGCCGGCGGGGATCCTACGAGCAGTACTTC
v_gene: TRBV29-1; j_gene: TRBJ1-2; d_gene: NA; abundance: NA; CDR3aa: CSVALGSADGYTF; CDR3nt: TGCAGCGTTGCTTTAGGGAGCGCGGATGGCTACACCTTC
v_gene: TRBV19; j_gene: TRBJ2-7; d_gene: TRBD1; abundance: once; CDR3aa: CASRRQGEINEQYF; CDR3nt: TGTGCCAGTAGGCGACAGGGGGAGATCAACGAGCAGTACTTC
v_gene: TRBV10-3; j_gene: TRBJ2-2; d_gene: TRBD1; abundance: NA; CDR3aa: CAISESRDSPLFF; CDR3nt: TGTGCCATCAGTGAGTCGAGGGACAGTCCCCTGTTTTTT
v_gene: TRBV27; j_gene: TRBJ2-2; d_gene: TRBD2; abundance: NA; CDR3aa: CASSPPTSGTGELFF; CDR3nt: TGTGCCAGCAGCCCTCCGACTAGCGGGACCGGGGAGCTGTTTTTT
v_gene: TRBV12-5; j_gene: TRBJ2-7; d_gene: TRBD2; abundance: NA; CDR3aa: CASGLSLAGDPYEQYF; CDR3nt: TGTGCTAGTGGTTTGTCACTAGCGGGAGATCCCTACGAGCAGTACTTC
v_gene: TRBV5-4; j_gene: TRBJ1-2; d_gene: NA; abundance: NA; CDR3aa: CASRDRGGGGYTF; CDR3nt: TGTGCCAGCAGGGACCGGGGGGGAGGCGGCTACACCTTC
v_gene: TRBV2; j_gene: TRBJ1-2; d_gene: NA; abundance: NA; CDR3aa: CASSGRGAYTF; CDR3nt: TGTGCCAGCAGTGGAAGGGGCGCGTACACCTTC
v_gene: TRBV6-6; j_gene: TRBJ2-5; d_gene: NA; abundance: NA; CDR3aa: CASRILPEETQYF; CDR3nt: TGTGCCAGCAGAATTCTACCCGAAGAGACCCAGTACTTC
v_gene: TRBV18; j_gene: TRBJ1-1; d_gene: TRBD1; abundance: once; CDR3aa: CASSQRQGEAFF; CDR3nt: TGTGCCAGCTCACAGAGACAGGGTGAAGCTTTCTTT
v_gene: TRBV3-1/TRBV3-2; j_gene: TRBJ2-2; d_gene: TRBD2; abundance: few; CDR3aa: CASSRAWGGNTGELFF; CDR3nt: TGTGCCAGCAGCCGAGCTTGGGGGGGAAACACCGGGGAGCTGTTTTTT
v_gene: TRBV5-6; j_gene: TRBJ2-2; d_gene: NA; abundance: once; CDR3aa: CASSIPTGELFF; CDR3nt: TGTGCCAGCAGCATCCCAACCGGGGAGCTGTTTTTT
v_gene: TRBV20-1; j_gene: TRBJ2-5; d_gene: TRBD2; abundance: once; CDR3aa: CSASGAGVDETQYF; CDR3nt: TGCAGTGCTAGTGGAGCGGGAGTTGATGAGACCCAGTACTTC
v_gene: TRBV7-3; j_gene: TRBJ2-2; d_gene: NA; abundance: NA; CDR3aa: CASSLMGLGGTGELFF; CDR3nt: TGTGCCAGCAGCTTAATGGGGCTCGGGGGCACCGGGGAGCTGTTTTTT
v_gene: TRBV7-9; j_gene: TRBJ1-1; d_gene: TRBD1; abundance: NA; CDR3aa: CASSRGQPMNTEAFF; CDR3nt: TGTGCCAGCAGCAGGGGACAGCCCATGAACACTGAAGCTTTCTTT
v_gene: TRBV5-1; j_gene: TRBJ2-1; d_gene: NA; abundance: NA; CDR3aa: CASSLGVLDLRSNEQFF; CDR3nt: TGCGCCAGCAGCTTGGGGGTACTAGATTTGCGCTCAAATGAGCAGTTCTTC
v_gene: TRBV7-3; j_gene: TRBJ2-5; d_gene: TRBD2; abundance: NA; CDR3aa: CASSLSSGRWETQYF; CDR3nt: TGTGCCAGCAGCCTTTCTAGCGGGAGGTGGGAGACCCAGTACTTC
v_gene: TRBV6-4; j_gene: TRBJ2-1; d_gene: TRBD2; abundance: NA; CDR3aa: CASQPSGSLSYNEQFF; CDR3nt: TGTGCCAGCCAACCTAGCGGGAGCCTCTCCTACAATGAGCAGTTCTTC
v_gene: TRBV14; j_gene: TRBJ2-2; d_gene: TRBD1; abundance: NA; CDR3aa: CASSPWDSHRSNTGELFF; CDR3nt: TGTGCCAGCAGCCCCTGGGACAGCCACCGATCGAACACCGGGGAGCTGTTTTTT
v_gene: TRBV20-1; j_gene: TRBJ2-2; d_gene: NA; abundance: NA; CDR3aa: CSASPPLSVNTGELFF; CDR3nt: TGCAGTGCTAGTCCTCCCCTTAGCGTGAACACCGGGGAGCTGTTTTTT
v_gene: TRBV6-1; j_gene: TRBJ2-5; d_gene: NA; abundance: NA; CDR3aa: CASSETYGETQYF; CDR3nt: TGTGCCAGCAGTGAGACCTACGGGGAGACCCAGTACTTC
v_gene: TRBV19; j_gene: TRBJ2-3; d_gene: NA; abundance: NA; CDR3aa: CASRYTDTQYF; CDR3nt: TGTGCCAGTAGGTACACAGATACGCAGTATTTT
v_gene: TRBV3-1/TRBV3-2; j_gene: TRBJ2-3; d_gene: NA; abundance: once; CDR3aa: CASSHGFAIVTDTQYF; CDR3nt: TGTGCCAGCAGCCACGGGTTTGCGATTGTCACAGATACGCAGTATTTT
v_gene: TRBV10-3; j_gene: TRBJ2-3; d_gene: NA; abundance: once; CDR3aa: CAIGLIGGSGTDTQYF; CDR3nt: TGTGCCATCGGTCTCATAGGCGGAAGCGGCACAGATACGCAGTATTTT
v_gene: TRBV9; j_gene: TRBJ2-1; d_gene: TRBD2; abundance: NA; CDR3aa: CASSVEIIAGAHEQFF; CDR3nt: TGTGCCAGCAGCGTAGAGATAATAGCGGGAGCCCATGAGCAGTTCTTC
v_gene: TRBV5-4; j_gene: TRBJ2-1; d_gene: NA; abundance: once; CDR3aa: CASSHGEYNEQFF; CDR3nt: TGTGCCAGCAGCCACGGGGAATACAATGAGCAGTTCTTC
v_gene: TRBV5-4; j_gene: TRBJ1-3; d_gene: TRBD1; abundance: NA; CDR3aa: CASSLSDRANSGNTIYF; CDR3nt: TGTGCCAGCAGCTTGTCCGACAGGGCGAACTCTGGAAACACCATATATTTT
v_gene: TRBV4-2; j_gene: TRBJ2-2; d_gene: TRBD2; abundance: NA; CDR3aa: CASSQAGLAGLTGELFF; CDR3nt: TGTGCCAGCAGCCAAGCCGGACTAGCGGGATTAACCGGGGAGCTGTTTTTT
v_gene: TRBV4-3; j_gene: TRBJ2-3; d_gene: TRBD2; abundance: NA; CDR3aa: CASSQELAGATDTQYF; CDR3nt: TGCGCCAGCAGCCAAGAATTGGCGGGAGCCACAGATACGCAGTATTTT
v_gene: TRBV6-4; j_gene: TRBJ2-6; d_gene: NA; abundance: once; CDR3aa: CASSYRAGSGANVLTF; CDR3nt: TGTGCCAGCAGCTACAGGGCGGGCTCTGGGGCCAACGTCCTGACTTTC
v_gene: TRBV2; j_gene: TRBJ1-2; d_gene: TRBD1; abundance: few; CDR3aa: CASSAQGAVDYGYTF; CDR3nt: TGTGCCAGCAGCGCACAGGGGGCGGTAGACTATGGCTACACCTTC
v_gene: TRBV13; j_gene: TRBJ2-1; d_gene: TRBD2; abundance: NA; CDR3aa: CASSSSPGLAGGWGEQFF; CDR3nt: TGTGCCAGCAGCTCATCGCCGGGACTAGCGGGAGGATGGGGTGAGCAGTTCTTC
v_gene: TRBV27; j_gene: TRBJ2-2; d_gene: NA; abundance: NA; CDR3aa: CASSTTNTGELFF; CDR3nt: TGTGCCAGCAGTACAACGAACACCGGGGAGCTGTTTTTT
v_gene: TRBV24-1; j_gene: TRBJ1-2; d_gene: NA; abundance: NA; CDR3aa: CATSDPSPGASEGYTF; CDR3nt: TGTGCCACCAGTGATCCCTCTCCCGGGGCTAGCGAGGGCTACACCTTC
v_gene: TRBV2; j_gene: TRBJ2-1; d_gene: NA; abundance: NA; CDR3aa: CASSRLKGSTPYNEQFF; CDR3nt: TGTGCCAGCAGTCGCTTAAAAGGGAGTACCCCCTACAATGAGCAGTTCTTC
v_gene: TRBV3-1/TRBV3-2; j_gene: TRBJ2-1; d_gene: NA; abundance: NA; CDR3aa: CASSQDGGGYNEQFF; CDR3nt: TGTGCCAGCAGCCAAGACGGAGGCGGCTACAATGAGCAGTTCTTC
v_gene: TRBV18; j_gene: TRBJ2-7; d_gene: TRBD1; abundance: NA; CDR3aa: CASSPGQGFGEQYF; CDR3nt: TGTGCCAGCTCACCGGGACAGGGGTTTGGGGAGCAGTACTTC
v_gene: TRBV20-1; j_gene: TRBJ2-1; d_gene: NA; abundance: NA; CDR3aa: CSQTNSNEQFF; CDR3nt: TGCAGTCAAACTAATAGCAATGAGCAGTTCTTC
v_gene: TRBV7-7; j_gene: TRBJ2-2; d_gene: TRBD1; abundance: NA; CDR3aa: CASSLTGSNTGELFF; CDR3nt: TGTGCCAGCAGCTTGACAGGGTCCAACACCGGGGAGCTGTTTTTT
v_gene: TRBV19; j_gene: TRBJ2-1; d_gene: TRBD2; abundance: NA; CDR3aa: CASSMEGREREGREQFF; CDR3nt: TGTGCCAGTAGTATGGAAGGGCGGGAGCGGGAGGGCCGTGAGCAGTTCTTC
v_gene: TRBV9; j_gene: TRBJ2-2; d_gene: NA; abundance: NA; CDR3aa: CASSVTGNTGELFF; CDR3nt: TGTGCCAGCAGCGTAACAGGGAACACCGGGGAGCTGTTTTTT